This T cell receptor (beta chain) stems from a study of blood T cell repertoires in COVID-19 (dated by TCRdb to about 2020). As for the study more broadly: The collaborator samples originated in the United States, Italy and Spain and spanned the acute and convalescent phases of COVID-19. Where available, HLA class I and class II types were obtained from metadata supplied by the sample provider rather than from assay-based typing. The prospective study material was composed of cDNA or gDNA derived from T cells, B-cell-depleted T cells, or PBMCs. Deeply sampled blood TCRbeta repertoires from subjects exposed to, actively infected with, or recovered from COVID-19 were included in the dataset. Samples came from the ongoing ImmuneRACE study (first 160 participants) plus 1,254 subjects from 6 global collaborators. Sample metadata almost always included a de-identified subject ID, COVID-19 status, age in years and sex. The repertoires were released in a freely available public database meant as a resource for research on the immune response to SARS-CoV-2.

Taken from the germline V gene, the CDR1 and CDR2 loops are SGDLS and YYNGEE. The CDR3 has 15 amino acids, counting the end cysteine and phenylalanine. CDR3 DNA is the only sequence kept; it has 45 bases, read in frame from the first base. V sheds 0 bases and J sheds 3 bases, leaving 13 bases between their ends. Collaborating institutions collected whole blood in K2EDTA tubes following their own protocols. For TCRbeta analysis, collaborator samples were shipped as frozen whole blood, as isolated PBMCs, or as DNA extracted from either sample type. General study outcomes and caveats: Clinical and demographic metadata were provided uncurated, with the amount varying by source and participant.

Concerning this clone: What this receptor recognizes is not known. It has no much larger one-base neighbor in the sample; base qualities were not kept.

TCRbeta CDR3 regions were amplified from genomic DNA using the immunoSEQ Assay, a bias-controlled multiplex PCR. The study's own analysis went as follows. The number of nucleated cells in each sample was estimated from the amplification of reference gene primers within the assay. Sequence reads were collapsed and filtered to measure the absolute abundance of every unique TCRbeta CDR3 rearrangement. For each sample, productive Simpson clonality was calculated as the square root of Simpson's diversity index over productive rearrangements. In its TCRdb copy, this immuneACCESS table keeps in-frame sequences only and misses some clones. Where compared with another copy, unresolved V genes explain less than half of these, and the others have no known cause. V and J calls and clone size follow that table, whereas D and trimming were derived from the DNA. Recorded for this sample are roughly 76,000 clones; around 86% of them occurred a single time. The ten largest clones take up roughly 28% of the sample.

The chain couples TRBV9 to TRBJ2-7; matching of 6 bases hints at TRBD2 as the D gene. Sequencing was carried out using peripheral blood. This clonotype was sampled from a woman of 80 years or more with active or convalescent COVID-19. The nucleotide sequence is given as TGTGCCAGCAGCGTAGGAGGAGGGCTCGGCTACGAGCAGTACTTC. Its product reads: CASSVGGGLGYEQYF.